This T cell receptor beta chain came from a study of T cell responses to AZD1222 COVID-19 vaccine. Study-wide findings and caveats: The study identified only a handful of AZD1222 recipients as seropositive at baseline. Reportedly, close to half of spike-specific TCRs are directed against unmutated variant regions. The study found Spike-specific TCR breadth and depth rose after two AZD1222 doses. Most donors were white British and more were female, and clonal diversity was possibly underestimated.

The ends lost 4 bases at V and 1 base at J; junction bases unmatched: 6. The CDR3 is 15 amino acids. Germline lookup yields CDR1 ENHRY and CDR2 SYGVKD. Sequencing was performed with immunoSEQ multiplex PCR; in TCRdb, only in-frame clones are kept and a portion is missing. Of 120,000 or so clones in the sample, approximately 86% were seen once. As regards this clone: The target antigen is unknown.

The J gene is TRBJ2-5, the V gene TRBV10-3; 7 nucleotides match TRBD2. The specimen comprised peripheral blood, sampled 28 days after the second AZD1222 dose. This TCR came from an adult who received the AZD1222 COVID-19 vaccine. The CDR3 DNA follows: TGTGCCATCAGTGGGACTAGGCCTCCCCAAGAGACCCAGTACTTC. Protein product: CAISGTRPPQETQYF.